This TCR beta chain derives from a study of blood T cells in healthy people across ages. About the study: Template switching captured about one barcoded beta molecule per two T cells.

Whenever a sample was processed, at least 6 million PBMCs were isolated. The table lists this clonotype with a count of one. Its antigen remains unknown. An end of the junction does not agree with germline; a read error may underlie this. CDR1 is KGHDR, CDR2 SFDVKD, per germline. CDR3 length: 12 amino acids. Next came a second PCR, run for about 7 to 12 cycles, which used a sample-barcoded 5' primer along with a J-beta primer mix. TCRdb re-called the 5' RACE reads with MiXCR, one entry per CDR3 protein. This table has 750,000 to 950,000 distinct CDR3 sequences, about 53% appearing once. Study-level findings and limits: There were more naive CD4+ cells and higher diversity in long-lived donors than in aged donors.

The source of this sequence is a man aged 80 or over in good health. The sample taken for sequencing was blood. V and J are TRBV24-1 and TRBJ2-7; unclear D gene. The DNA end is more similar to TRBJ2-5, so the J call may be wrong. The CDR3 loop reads CAASSGQETQYF. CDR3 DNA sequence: TGTGCCGCCAGTTCCGGTCAAGAGACCCAGTACTTC.